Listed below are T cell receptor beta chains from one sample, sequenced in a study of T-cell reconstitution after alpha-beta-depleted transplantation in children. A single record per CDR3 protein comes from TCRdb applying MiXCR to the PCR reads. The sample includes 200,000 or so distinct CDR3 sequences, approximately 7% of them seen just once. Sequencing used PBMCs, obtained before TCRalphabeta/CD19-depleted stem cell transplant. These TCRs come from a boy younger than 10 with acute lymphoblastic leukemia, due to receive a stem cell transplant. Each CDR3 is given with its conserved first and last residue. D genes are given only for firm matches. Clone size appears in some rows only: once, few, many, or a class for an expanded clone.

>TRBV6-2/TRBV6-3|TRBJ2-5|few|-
TGTGCCAGCACCGGGCACCAGTACCAAGAGACCCAGTACTTC
CASTGHQYQETQYF
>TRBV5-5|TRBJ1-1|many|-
TGTGCCAGCAGCTTGGGACCGGGGGGGGGCAGGGGGAACACTGAAGCTTTCTTT
CASSLGPGGGRGNTEAFF
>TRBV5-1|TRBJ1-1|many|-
TGCGCCAGCAGCCGGGGGGACACTGAAGCTTTCTTT
CASSRGDTEAFF
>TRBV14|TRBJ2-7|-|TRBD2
TGTGCCAGCAGCCAAGGAAAAACACTAGCGCTGAGCTCCTACGAGCAGTACTTC
CASSQGKTLALSSYEQYF
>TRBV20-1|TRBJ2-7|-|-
TGCAGTGCCCTCGCCCAGGGTCGGAGCTCCTACGAGCAGTACTTC
CSALAQGRSSYEQYF
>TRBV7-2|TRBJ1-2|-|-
TGTGCCAGCAGCTTAGGGGGGGGTTTAAATGGCTACACCTTC
CASSLGGGLNGYTF
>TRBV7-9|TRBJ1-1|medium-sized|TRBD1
TGTGCCAGCAGCTCAGACAGGGAATCTCACACTGAAGCTTTCTTT
CASSSDRESHTEAFF
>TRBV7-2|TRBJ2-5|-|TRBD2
TGTGCCAGCAGCTTTCAAGCGGGACGAGAGACCCAGTACTTC
CASSFQAGRETQYF
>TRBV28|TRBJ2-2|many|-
TGTGCCAGCAGTTCTGGGGACAAGAACACCGGGGAGCTGTTTTTT
CASSSGDKNTGELFF
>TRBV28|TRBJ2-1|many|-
TGTGCCAGCGGTACTATCCGAAACGACAATGAGCAGTTCTTC
CASGTIRNDNEQFF
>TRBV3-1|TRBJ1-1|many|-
TGTGCCAGCAGCCCCCAAGAGGGGCGGACTGAAGCTTTCTTT
CASSPQEGRTEAFF
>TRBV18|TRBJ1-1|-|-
TGTGCCAGCTCACCAGGGGGTATTAACACTGAAGCTTTCTTT
CASSPGGINTEAFF
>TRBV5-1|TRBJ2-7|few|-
TGCGCCAGCAGCACGAGACCGCGTCCCTACGAGCAGTACTTC
CASSTRPRPYEQYF
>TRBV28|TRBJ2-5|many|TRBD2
TGTGCCAGCAGTTTGGTTGTAGCGGGATTAGAGACCCAGTACTTC
CASSLVVAGLETQYF
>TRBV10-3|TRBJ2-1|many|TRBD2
TGTGCCACCCGGGGGGGAGGAGACCTCTACAATGAGCAGTTCTTC
CATRGGGDLYNEQFF